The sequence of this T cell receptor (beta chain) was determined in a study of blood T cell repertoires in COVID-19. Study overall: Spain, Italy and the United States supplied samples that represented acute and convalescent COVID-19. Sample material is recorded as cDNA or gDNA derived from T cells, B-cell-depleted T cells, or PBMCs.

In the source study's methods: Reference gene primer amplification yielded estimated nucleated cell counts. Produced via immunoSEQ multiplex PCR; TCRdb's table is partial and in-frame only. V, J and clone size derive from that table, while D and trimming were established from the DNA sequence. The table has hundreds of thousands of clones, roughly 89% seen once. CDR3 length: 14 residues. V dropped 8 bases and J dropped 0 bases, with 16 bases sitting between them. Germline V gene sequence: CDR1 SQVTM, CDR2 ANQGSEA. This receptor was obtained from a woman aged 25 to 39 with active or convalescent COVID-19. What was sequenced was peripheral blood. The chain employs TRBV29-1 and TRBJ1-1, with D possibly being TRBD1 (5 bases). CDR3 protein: CSLPAAGMNTEAFF. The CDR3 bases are TGCAGCTTACCGGCGGCAGGGATGAACACTGAAGCTTTCTTT.